The entry below describes one T cell receptor (beta chain). The CDR3 runs 15 residues. Germline CDR1 SQVTM, CDR2 ANQGSEA. Trimming removed 6 bases from V and 0 bases from J; junction bases left unmatched: 9. The data stem from a study of T-cell memory formation after mild COVID-19. A single record per CDR3 protein comes from TCRdb applying MiXCR to the 5' RACE reads. Among just under 550,000 distinct CDR3 sequences listed, around 21% were seen once. V usage is TRBV29-1 and J usage is TRBJ2-7; 9 bases are a match to TRBD1. The origin of this receptor is an adult woman who had mild COVID-19 (a few samples of this study predate the infection). Cell type and time point are not known. The sample was PBMCs or a T cell subset sorted from them (not recorded which). Here the CDR3 DNA reads TGCAGCGTGAATACCGGGACAGGGAGCTCCTACGAGCAGTACTTC. It is translated as CSVNTGTGSSYEQYF.